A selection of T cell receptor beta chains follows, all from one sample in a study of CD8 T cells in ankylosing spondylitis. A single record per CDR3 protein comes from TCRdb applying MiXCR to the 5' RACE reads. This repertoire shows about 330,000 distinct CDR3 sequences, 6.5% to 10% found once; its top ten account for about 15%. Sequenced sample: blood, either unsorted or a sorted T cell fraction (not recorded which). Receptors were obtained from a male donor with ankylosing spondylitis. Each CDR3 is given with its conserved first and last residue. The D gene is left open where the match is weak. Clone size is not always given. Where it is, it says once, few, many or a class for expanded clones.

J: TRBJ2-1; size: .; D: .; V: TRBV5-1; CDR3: CASSSDRAREQFF; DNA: TGCGCCAGCAGTTCGGACCGTGCGAGGGAGCAGTTCTTC
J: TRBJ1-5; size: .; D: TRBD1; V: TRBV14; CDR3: CASSQPGQGGKDQPQHF; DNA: TGTGCCAGCAGCCAGCCCGGACAGGGGGGGAAAGATCAGCCCCAGCATTTT
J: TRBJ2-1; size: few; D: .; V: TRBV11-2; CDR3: CASSLLDTSNPYNEQFF; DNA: TGTGCCAGCAGCTTGCTAGACACCTCCAATCCATACAATGAGCAGTTCTTC
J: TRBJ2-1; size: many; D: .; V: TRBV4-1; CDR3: CASSHLRLNNEQFF; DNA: TGCGCCAGCAGCCACCTGAGGCTTAACAATGAGCAGTTCTTC
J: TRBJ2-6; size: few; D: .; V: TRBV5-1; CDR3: CASSFEATGLGANVLTF; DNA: TGCGCCAGCAGCTTTGAGGCCACGGGCCTCGGGGCCAACGTCCTGACTTTC
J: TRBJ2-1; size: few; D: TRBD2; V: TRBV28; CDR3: CASRQAGGLHNEQFF; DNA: TGTGCCAGCAGACAAGCGGGAGGGCTTCACAATGAGCAGTTCTTC
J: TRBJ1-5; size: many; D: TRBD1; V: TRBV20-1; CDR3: CSARDNRGQPQHF; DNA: TGCAGTGCTAGAGACAACAGGGGTCAGCCCCAGCATTTT
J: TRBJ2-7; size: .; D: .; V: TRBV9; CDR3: CASSVTASSYEQYF; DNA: TGTGCCAGCAGCGTAACCGCCAGTTCCTACGAGCAGTACTTC
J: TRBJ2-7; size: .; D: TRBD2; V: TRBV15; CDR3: CATSRDIAGGREQYF; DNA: TGTGCCACCAGCAGAGATATAGCGGGAGGGCGCGAGCAGTACTTC
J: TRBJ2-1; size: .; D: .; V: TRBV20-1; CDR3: CSAREGPYNEQFF; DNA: TGCAGTGCTAGAGAGGGACCCTACAATGAGCAGTTCTTC
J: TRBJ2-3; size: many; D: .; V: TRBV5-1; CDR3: CASSLNAGTMTDTQYF; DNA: TGCGCCAGCAGCTTGAACGCAGGGACAATGACAGATACGCAGTATTTT
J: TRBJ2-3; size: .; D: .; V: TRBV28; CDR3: CASSFGVPREDTQYF; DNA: TGTGCCAGCAGTTTCGGGGTCCCCCGGGAAGATACGCAGTATTTT
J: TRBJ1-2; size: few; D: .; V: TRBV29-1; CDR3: CSVGGGQNYGYTF; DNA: TGCAGCGTTGGGGGTGGGCAGAACTATGGCTACACCTTC
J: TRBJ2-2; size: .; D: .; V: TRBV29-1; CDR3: CSVEVIPNTGELFF; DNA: TGCAGCGTTGAGGTCATACCGAACACCGGGGAGCTGTTTTTT
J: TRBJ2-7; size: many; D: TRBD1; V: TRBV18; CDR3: CASSPRTGELSHEQYF; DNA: TGTGCCAGCTCACCAAGGACAGGGGAATTGAGCCACGAGCAGTACTTC
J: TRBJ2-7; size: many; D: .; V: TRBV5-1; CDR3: CASSLATGTYEQYF; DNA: TGTGCCAGCAGTTTGGCGACAGGAACCTACGAGCAGTACTTC
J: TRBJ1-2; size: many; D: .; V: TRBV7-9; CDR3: CASSPGPNSDGYTF; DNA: TGTGCCAGCAGCCCGGGACCGAACAGCGATGGCTACACCTTC
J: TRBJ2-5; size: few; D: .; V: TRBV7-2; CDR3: CASSLARRQETQYF; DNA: TGTGCCAGCAGCTTAGCGCGCAGACAAGAGACCCAGTACTTC
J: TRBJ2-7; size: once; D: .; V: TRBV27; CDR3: CASSLLQGGNEQYF; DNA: TGTGCCAGCAGTTTATTACAGGGTGGCAACGAGCAGTACTTC
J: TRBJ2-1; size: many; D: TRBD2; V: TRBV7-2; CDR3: CASTPWTSGNEQFF; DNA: TGTGCCAGCACCCCTTGGACTAGCGGGAATGAGCAGTTCTTC
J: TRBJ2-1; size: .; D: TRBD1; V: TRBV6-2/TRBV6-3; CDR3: CASSWTGAFGNEQFF; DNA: TGTGCCAGCAGCTGGACAGGAGCATTCGGCAATGAGCAGTTCTTC
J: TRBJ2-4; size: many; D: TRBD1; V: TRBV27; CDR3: CASSSGTGVVGNIQYF; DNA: TGTGCCAGCAGTTCCGGGACAGGGGTTGTTGGGAACATTCAGTACTTC
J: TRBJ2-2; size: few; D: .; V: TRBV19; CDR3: CASNLRGSAGELFF; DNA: TGTGCCAGTAATCTCAGGGGATCGGCCGGGGAGCTGTTTTTT
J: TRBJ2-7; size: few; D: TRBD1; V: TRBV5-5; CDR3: CASRRQGNDLYEQYF; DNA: TGTGCCAGCAGAAGACAGGGGAATGACCTTTACGAGCAGTACTTC
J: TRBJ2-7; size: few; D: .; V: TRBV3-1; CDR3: CASSPGVAASYEQYF; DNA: TGTGCCAGCAGCCCCGGGGTAGCGGCTTCCTACGAGCAGTACTTC
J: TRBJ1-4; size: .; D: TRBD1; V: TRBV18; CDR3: CASSPLTGTGGEKLFF; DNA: TGTGCCAGCTCACCTCTCACCGGGACAGGGGGTGAAAAACTGTTTTTT
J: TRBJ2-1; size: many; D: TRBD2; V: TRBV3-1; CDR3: CASSRSSGRGNEQFF; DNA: TGTGCCAGCAGCCGCTCTAGCGGGAGGGGGAATGAGCAGTTCTTC
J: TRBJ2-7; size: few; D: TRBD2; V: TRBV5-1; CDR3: CASRLSGMTYEQYF; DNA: TGCGCCAGCAGACTTAGCGGGATGACCTACGAGCAGTACTTC
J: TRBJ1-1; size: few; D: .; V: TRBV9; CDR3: CASSVADTRNTEAFF; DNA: TGTGCCAGCAGCGTAGCAGACACCCGGAACACTGAAGCTTTCTTT
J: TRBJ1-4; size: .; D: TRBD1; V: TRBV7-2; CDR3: CATTRDRGGEKLFF; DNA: TGTGCCACTACCCGGGACAGGGGTGGTGAAAAACTGTTTTTT
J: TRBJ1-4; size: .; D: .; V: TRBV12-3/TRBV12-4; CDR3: CASSLVGEKLFF; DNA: TGTGCCAGCAGTTTAGTGGGTGAAAAACTGTTTTTT
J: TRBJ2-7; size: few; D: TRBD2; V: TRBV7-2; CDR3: CASSRRGLAGGSYEQYF; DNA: TGTGCCAGCAGCCGCCGGGGGTTAGCGGGAGGCTCGTACGAGCAGTACTTC
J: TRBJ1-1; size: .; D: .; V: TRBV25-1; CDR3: CASSVQGAEAFF; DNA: TGTGCCAGCAGTGTTCAGGGAGCTGAAGCTTTCTTT
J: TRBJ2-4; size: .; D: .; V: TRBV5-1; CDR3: CASSLESTGPSKNIQYF; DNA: TGCGCCAGCAGCTTGGAGTCGACAGGACCGAGCAAAAACATTCAGTACTTC
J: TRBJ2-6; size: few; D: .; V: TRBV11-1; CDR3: CASSLASIGGVGANVLTF; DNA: TGTGCCAGCAGCTTAGCGTCTATAGGGGGTGTTGGGGCCAACGTCCTGACTTTC
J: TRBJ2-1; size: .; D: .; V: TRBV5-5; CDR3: CASSTLMVPMGNEQFF; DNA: TGTGCCAGCAGCACCCTTATGGTCCCTATGGGGAATGAGCAGTTCTTC
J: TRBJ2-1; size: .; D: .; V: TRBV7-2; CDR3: CASSLPGLSSYNEQFF; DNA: TGTGCCAGCAGCTTACCGGGCCTCTCCTCCTACAATGAGCAGTTCTTC
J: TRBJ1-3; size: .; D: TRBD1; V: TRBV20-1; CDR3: CSAEGRDRSSGNTIYF; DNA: TGCAGTGCGGAGGGGCGGGACAGAAGCTCTGGAAACACCATATATTTT
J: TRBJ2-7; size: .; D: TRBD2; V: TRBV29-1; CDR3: CSVGTSSGRADEQYF; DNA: TGCAGCGTTGGAACCTCTAGCGGGAGGGCCGACGAGCAGTACTTC
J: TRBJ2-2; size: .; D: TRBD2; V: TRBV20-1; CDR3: CSARFSGRVNGELFF; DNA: TGCAGTGCTAGATTCAGCGGGAGGGTCAACGGGGAGCTGTTTTTT
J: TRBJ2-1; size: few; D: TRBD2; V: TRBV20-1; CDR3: CSAPPIAGAYNEQFF; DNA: TGCAGTGCTCCCCCAATAGCGGGAGCCTACAATGAGCAGTTCTTC
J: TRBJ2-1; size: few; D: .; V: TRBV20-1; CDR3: CSARASRNNEQFF; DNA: TGCAGTGCTAGAGCTTCCCGGAACAATGAGCAGTTCTTC
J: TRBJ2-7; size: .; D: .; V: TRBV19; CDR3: CASSIERTTEQYF; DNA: TGTGCCAGTAGTATCGAGAGGACAACTGAGCAGTACTTC